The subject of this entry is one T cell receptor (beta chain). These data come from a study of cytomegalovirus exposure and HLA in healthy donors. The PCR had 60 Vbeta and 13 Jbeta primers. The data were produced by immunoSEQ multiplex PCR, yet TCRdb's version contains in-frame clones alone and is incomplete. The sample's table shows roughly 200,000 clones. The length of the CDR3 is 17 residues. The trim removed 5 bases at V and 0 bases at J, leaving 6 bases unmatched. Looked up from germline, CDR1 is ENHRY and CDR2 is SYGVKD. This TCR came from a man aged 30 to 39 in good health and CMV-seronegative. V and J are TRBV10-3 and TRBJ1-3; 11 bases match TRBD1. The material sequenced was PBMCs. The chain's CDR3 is CAISPGQGAFSGNTIYF. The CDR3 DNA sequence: TGTGCCATCAGTCCAGGACAGGGGGCTTTCTCTGGAAACACCATATATTTT.